This TCR beta chain originates from a study of cytomegalovirus exposure and HLA in healthy donors. Trimming at V came to 5 bases and at J to 3 bases, leaving 7 bases not matched to a gene. The CDR3 has 15 amino acids. Per germline, CDR1 SGHTA and CDR2 FQGNSA. Findings and caveats of the study: Serostatus for CMV was the only available immune exposure information. By HLA locus, TCR association rates varied in a later analysis, with DRB1 showing the most and HLA-C the fewest.

This clone was seen a single time. The antigen is not known. PCR primers comprised 60 Vbeta and 13 Jbeta primers. The table came from immunoSEQ multiplex PCR; TCRdb's copy has only in-frame clones and leaves some out. This table holds 130,000 to 150,000 clones, more than 75% found once. The TCR comes from a female donor in good health and CMV-seronegative. The specimen was PBMCs. The rearrangement uses TRBV7-2 and TRBJ1-5, with 7 nucleotides matching TRBD1. The CDR3 loop is CASSLGQNNNQPQHF. CDR3 nucleotide sequence: TGTGCCAGCAGCCTGGGACAGAATAACAATCAGCCCCAGCATTTT.